These T cell receptor beta chains were read from a single sample in a study of CD8+ T cells in alopecia areata. TCRdb keeps only in-frame clones here, not all; method: immunoSEQ multiplex PCR. The table has about 97,000 clones, 41% seen once. The specimen was CD4+ T cells sorted from blood. Source of these receptors: a human donor with alopecia areata. The CDR3 runs from the conserved cysteine through the conserved F or W. A D gene is named only where the DNA matches it firmly. Some rows mark clone size as missing; the rest say once, few, many or name a class of expanded clone.

d_gene	v_gene	j_gene	abundance	CDR3nt	CDR3aa
-	TRBV7-2	TRBJ2-7	few	TGTGCCAGCAGCCATTTTTTCTACGAGCAGTACTTC	CASSHFFYEQYF
-	TRBV7-3	TRBJ2-3	-	TGTGCCAGCAGCACCCAGGCTAGCACAGATACGCAGTATTTT	CASSTQASTDTQYF
TRBD2	TRBV27	TRBJ2-5	-	TGTGCCAGCAGTTTATCGGCTAGCGGGAGTAGGGAAGAGACCCAGTACTTC	CASSLSASGSREETQYF
-	TRBV30	TRBJ2-7	-	TGTGCCGGAAGAAAGACAGGCGTAACCTACGAGCAGTACTTC	CAGRKTGVTYEQYF
TRBD2	TRBV19	TRBJ2-1	-	TGTGCCAGTGGGACTCTAGCGGTCGAGCAGTTCTTC	CASGTLAVEQFF
TRBD1	TRBV5-1	TRBJ1-2	-	TGCGCCAGCAGCACCGGACAGGGGGCGGGTGGCTACACCTTC	CASSTGQGAGGYTF
TRBD1	TRBV4-3	TRBJ1-6	once	TGCGCCAGCAGCAGACGACAGGGAAATTCACCCCTCCACTTT	CASSRRQGNSPLHF
TRBD2	TRBV12-5	TRBJ2-3	few	TGTGCTAGTGGGGGACTAGCGAGCACAGATACGCAGTATTTT	CASGGLASTDTQYF
-	TRBV18	TRBJ2-1	few	TGTGCCAGCTCACCAGCCATTGAGCAGTTCTTC	CASSPAIEQFF
-	TRBV7-9	TRBJ1-1	-	TGTGCCAGCAGCCTATATACAGTGAACACTGAAGCTTTCTTT	CASSLYTVNTEAFF
-	TRBV4-3	TRBJ2-7	-	TGCGCCAGCAGCGAAAACTCCGGGACGGGGGAGCAGTACTTC	CASSENSGTGEQYF
-	TRBV2	TRBJ2-5	few	TGTGCCAGCAGTGAAAGCCCCCAGTACTTC	CASSESPQYF
TRBD1	TRBV30	TRBJ2-7	-	TGTGCCTGGAGTCCAATCGGACAGGGGAACGAGCAGTACTTC	CAWSPIGQGNEQYF
-	TRBV19	TRBJ2-6	few	TGTGCCAGTAGTATAGCGAACAGTCCTGGGGCCAACGTCCTGACTTTC	CASSIANSPGANVLTF
TRBD2	TRBV6-6	TRBJ2-1	few	TGTGCCAGCACCCGACTAGCGGGAGGATACAATGAGCAGTTCTTC	CASTRLAGGYNEQFF
-	TRBV5-1	TRBJ2-3	-	TGCGCCAGCAGCTTGGGAGATACGCAGTATTTT	CASSLGDTQYF
TRBD2	TRBV14	TRBJ2-5	-	TGTGCCAGCAGCCAAGATCGGAAGGGAGGGAGGCTCCAAGAGACCCAGTACTTC	CASSQDRKGGRLQETQYF
TRBD2	TRBV7-9	TRBJ2-3	-	TGTGCCAGCAGCCCACCTCTAGCGGCTAGCACAGATACGCAGTATTTT	CASSPPLAASTDTQYF
-	TRBV30	TRBJ1-3	-	TGTGCCTGGCGGACGGGAAACACCATATATTTT	CAWRTGNTIYF
-	TRBV7-2	TRBJ2-5	-	TGTGCCAGCAGCTTCCAAAGCGGGCAAGAGACCCAGTACTTC	CASSFQSGQETQYF
-	TRBV18	TRBJ1-1	-	TGTGCCAGCTCACCTGGTAACAGGGCGCAAGACACTGAAGCTTTCTTT	CASSPGNRAQDTEAFF
-	TRBV11-2	TRBJ2-5	few	TGTGCCAGCAGCTTAGTAGGGGAGACCCAGTACTTC	CASSLVGETQYF
-	TRBV30	TRBJ2-2	-	TGTGCCTGGAGTGTACAGAAATTCGGGGAGCTGTTTTTT	CAWSVQKFGELFF
-	TRBV28	TRBJ1-1	-	TGTGCCAGCAGTTCCCACATCAGGCGTGAAGCTTTCTTT	CASSSHIRREAFF
TRBD1	TRBV7-9	TRBJ2-7	-	TGTGCCAGCAGCTTACCAAGACAGGGAACCTACGAGCAGTACTTC	CASSLPRQGTYEQYF
TRBD1	TRBV15	TRBJ2-3	-	TGTGCCACCAGCAGAAACAGGGGTAGCGCAGATACGCAGTATTTT	CATSRNRGSADTQYF
-	TRBV7-9	TRBJ1-1	-	TGTGCCAGCAGCTTACTGGTGGAGAACACTGAAGCTTTCTTT	CASSLLVENTEAFF
TRBD1	TRBV7-2	TRBJ2-7	few	TGTGCCAGCAGCTTAGGAGGGACAGGGAGAGGCGAGCAGTACTTC	CASSLGGTGRGEQYF
TRBD1	TRBV29-1	TRBJ2-5	few	TGCAGCGTTACCCGGGACAGGGCTTTCGAGACCCAGTACTTC	CSVTRDRAFETQYF
-	TRBV5-1	TRBJ1-1	-	TGCGCCAGCAGCTTGGAAAGCGGCGGGGTTGAAGCTTTCTTT	CASSLESGGVEAFF
TRBD2	TRBV28	TRBJ2-1	few	TGTGCCTCGGGACTAGGCCATGAGCAGTTCTTC	CASGLGHEQFF
-	TRBV7-2	TRBJ2-7	-	TGTGCCAGCAGCTTAGCGATGGGAAACGAGCAGTACTTC	CASSLAMGNEQYF
-	TRBV20-1	TRBJ1-4	-	TGCAGTGCAAAAAAAGAAAAACTGTTTTTT	CSAKKEKLFF
TRBD1	TRBV5-6	TRBJ1-2	-	TGTGCCAGCAGCCCGACAGGGGTCTATGGCTACACCTTC	CASSPTGVYGYTF
-	TRBV4-3	TRBJ2-5	-	TGCGCCAGCAGCCAAGACAACCAAGAGACCCAGTACTTC	CASSQDNQETQYF
-	TRBV30	TRBJ2-7	-	TGTGCCTGGAGTCAGGACCCAGGCGCGCGATTTCCGGTTTACTACGAGCAGTACTTC	CAWSQDPGARFPVYYEQYF
-	TRBV29-1	TRBJ2-3	few	TGCAGCGTTGAAGGTCGTGCAGATACGCAGTATTTT	CSVEGRADTQYF
-	TRBV30	TRBJ2-5	-	TGTGCCTGGAGTGTGCGTAGGGCAGAGACCCAGTACTTC	CAWSVRRAETQYF
TRBD1	TRBV7-2	TRBJ2-1	few	TGTGCCAGCAGCTCGGACAGGGGGGGTTACAATGAGCAGTTCTTC	CASSSDRGGYNEQFF
TRBD2	TRBV7-2	TRBJ2-1	-	TGTGCCAGCAGCCGTGAGGCGGGGGGGCCCTCTGAGCAGTTCTTC	CASSREAGGPSEQFF
-	TRBV28	TRBJ2-1	few	TGTGCCAGCAGTTTACCGCAGGGGCGGAATGAGCAGTTCTTC	CASSLPQGRNEQFF
-	TRBV7-9	TRBJ2-3	few	TGTGCCAGCAGCTTTGATGGAACTACTAGCACAGATACGCAGTATTTT	CASSFDGTTSTDTQYF
-	TRBV28	TRBJ2-7	-	TGTGCCAGCAGTTCGGGAGCCTACGAGCAGTACTTC	CASSSGAYEQYF
TRBD2	TRBV27	TRBJ2-1	-	TGTGCCAGCAGTTTTAGACTAGCGGGGGGCTCAAGGAACAATGAGCAGTTCTTC	CASSFRLAGGSRNNEQFF
-	TRBV9	TRBJ2-3	-	TGTGCCAGCGGACTGGAGGATACGCAGTATTTT	CASGLEDTQYF
TRBD1	TRBV18	TRBJ2-1	few	TGTGCCAGCTCACCGACGGGACAGGTGCTGCAGTTCTTC	CASSPTGQVLQFF
-	TRBV28	TRBJ2-1	few	TGTGCCAGCCCCGCCCCCGGGACGGGGGTCCATGAGCAGTTCTTC	CASPAPGTGVHEQFF
-	TRBV5-1	TRBJ1-2	-	TGCGCCAGCAGCTTGTCCATGGGGCCGAACAGCTATGGCTACACCTTC	CASSLSMGPNSYGYTF
-	TRBV7-2	TRBJ1-2	few	TGTGCCAGCAGCTTCCGGAGCGGCCTCTATGGCTACACCTTC	CASSFRSGLYGYTF
-	TRBV5-1	TRBJ1-1	-	TGCGCCAGCAGCTTGGTTGGGGGGCGGAACACTGAAGCTTTCTTT	CASSLVGGRNTEAFF
-	TRBV11-2	TRBJ2-7	-	TGTGCCAGCAGCTGGGGCCCCTCGGCCTACGAGCAGTACTTC	CASSWGPSAYEQYF
TRBD2	TRBV19	TRBJ2-1	few	TGTGCCAGTACCTTCGGGACTAGCGGGGGGGCATATGAGCAGTTCTTC	CASTFGTSGGAYEQFF
-	TRBV16	TRBJ2-1	medium-sized	TGTGCCAGCAGCCAAGGGACGGGTTCTGAGCAGTTCTTC	CASSQGTGSEQFF
TRBD1	TRBV19	TRBJ2-1	-	TGTGCCAGTAGTATAGGTGAAACAGGGGATTGGGAGCAGTTCTTC	CASSIGETGDWEQFF
-	TRBV7-6	TRBJ2-1	-	TGTGCCAGCAGCCCATCGCCCCTACGTGCCAATGAGCAGTTCTTC	CASSPSPLRANEQFF
-	TRBV29-1	TRBJ2-3	-	TGCAGCGTCGGAGACAGTACAGATACGCAGTATTTT	CSVGDSTDTQYF
-	TRBV29-1	TRBJ2-4	-	TGCAGCGTTTCAACTCCCTTGGCCAAAAACATTCAGTACTTC	CSVSTPLAKNIQYF
TRBD1	TRBV11-2	TRBJ2-5	-	TGTGCCAGCAGCCCCCGGAGACAGGGCACAGAGACCCAGTACTTC	CASSPRRQGTETQYF
-	TRBV28	TRBJ1-2	few	TGTGCCAGCAGGGGGATGACAGTAAATGGCTACACCTTC	CASRGMTVNGYTF
-	TRBV7-2	TRBJ2-4	many	TGTGCCAGCAGCACCTGGCGGGCCTGGGGGGACATTCAGTACTTC	CASSTWRAWGDIQYF